The 3 T cell receptor beta chains given below trace back to one sample, sequenced in a study of T cell responses to AZD1222 COVID-19 vaccine. Clones were read by immunoSEQ multiplex PCR, and TCRdb kept only the in-frame ones, dropping some. Of over 120,000 clones in the sample, about nine tenths were seen once. This specimen consisted of peripheral blood, obtained 28 days after the second AZD1222 dose. The receptors were sampled from an adult who received the AZD1222 COVID-19 vaccine.

This rearrangement joins TRBV15 to TRBJ2-7, with unresolved D. Trimming removed 3 bases at V and 2 bases at J, with 11 bases between. Germline CDR1 reads LNHNV; CDR2 reads YYDKDF (reference sequence). This CDR3 has 14 amino acids. The chain's CDR3 is CATSRMGMAYEQYF. Written as DNA, the CDR3 is TGTGCCACCAGCAGGATGGGCATGGCCTACGAGCAGTACTTC.

The gene calls are TRBV24-1 and TRBJ1-1; D is ambiguous. Germline-derived CDR1 and CDR2 are KGHDR and SFDVKD. This CDR3 comprises 16 residues. Deletions cut 3 bases from V and 1 base from J, with 14 bases between. The CDR3: CATSDGGNTKNTEAFF. CDR3 nucleotides: TGTGCCACCAGTGATGGCGGGAATACGAAGAACACTGAAGCTTTCTTT.

The V call is TRBV6-6, the J call TRBJ2-7, with a possible D match to TRBD1 (5 bases). Germline V gene sequence: CDR1 MNHNY, CDR2 SVGAGI (reference sequence). Between the trimmed V and J ends, which lost 0 bases and 3 bases, there was a span of 12 bases. The CDR3 covers 15 residues. The DNA for the CDR3 is TGTGCCAGCAGTTACTCTGCTCCAGGGATCTACGAGCAGTACTTC. Translated, it gives CASSYSAPGIYEQYF.